A single sample gave rise to the 12 T cell receptor beta chains below, sequenced in a study of tumor and adjacent non-tumor tissue in lung cancer. TCRbeta libraries were built with three rounds of nested PCR, modified from ARM-PCR. TCRdb used MiXCR to reprocess the multiplex PCR reads, holding one entry per CDR3 protein. The data hold about 93,000 distinct CDR3 sequences, with about 66% observed a single time. The template was RNA from unsorted bulk tissue. The sequencing sample was made of lung tumor tissue. The receptors here all came from a man in his sixties with non-small cell lung cancer.

A remark on this clonotype: The junction shows a germline mismatch at one end, possibly a read error. V and J are TRBV5-5 and TRBJ1-2; D unclear. The CDR3 loop spans 14 amino acids. The germline V gene has CDR1 SGHKS and CDR2 YYEKEE (reference sequence). The CDR3 DNA reads TGTGCAAGCAGCCCTGATACCGGAGAGTATGGCTACACCTTC. Residues: CASSPDTGEYGYTF. Looking up the rest from reference TRBV5-5 and TRBJ1-2 gives the full variable domain: DAGVTQSPTHLIKTRGQQVTLRCSPISGHKSVSWYQQVLGQGPQFIFQYYEKEERGRGNFPDRFSARQFPNYSSELNVNALLLGDSALYLCASSPDTGEYGYTFGSGTRLTVV.

With regard to this clonotype: The junction and the germline gene differ at one end; a read error may be behind it. This chain joins TRBV13 and TRBJ2-5; 7 bases map to TRBD1. This CDR3 is 14 amino acids long. Germline CDR1 is PRHDT and CDR2 is FYEKMQ (reference sequence). The CDR3 DNA sequence: TGTGCCAGCAGCTCCGTGACAGGGCAAGAGATCCAGTACTTC. This translates into CASSSVTGQEIQYF.

Concerning this clonotype itself: This may be a read error, as it is one base from a much larger clone. The V and J genes are TRBV5-6 and TRBJ2-7; D tentatively reads TRBD1 or TRBD2 (6 bases each). V lost 2 bases and J lost 2, with 20 bases in between. Germline CDR1 reads SGHDT; CDR2 reads YYEEEE. CDR3 length: 17 residues. The CDR3 sequence is CASSFYLEGGNPYEQYF. In DNA form, the CDR3 reads TGTGCCAGCAGCTTCTATTTAGAGGGGGGCAATCCCTACGAGCAGTACTTC.

This clonotype was seen a few times. V usage is TRBV11-1 and J usage is TRBJ2-1; tentatively, D is TRBD1 (6 bases). From germline, CDR1 is SGHAT and CDR2 FQDESV (reference sequence). The CDR3 spans 16 residues. Trimming cost V 1 base and J 9 bases, with 19 bases left between them. The CDR3 coding sequence is TGTGCCAGCAGCTTAGTTGGGTTCAGGGGTGCGGGTGAGCAGTTCTTC. Protein sequence: CASSLVGFRGAGEQFF. The whole variable domain, remainder taken from reference TRBV11-1 and TRBJ2-1, is EAEVAQSPRYKITEKSQAVAFWCDPISGHATLYWYRQILGQGPELLVQFQDESVVDDSQLPKDRFSAERLKGVDSTLKIQPAELGDSAMYLCASSLVGFRGAGEQFFGPGTRLTVL.

This clonotype showed up just a few times. V usage is TRBV5-4 and J usage is TRBJ1-6; TRBD1 aligns across 8 bases. Germline loops: CDR1 SGHNT, CDR2 YYREEE (reference sequence). Trimming removed 4 bases from V and 6 bases from J; junction bases left unmatched: 6. This CDR3 spans 15 amino acids. CDR3 region: CASSMTGDSNSPLHF. The CDR3 nucleotides are TGTGCCAGCAGCATGACAGGGGATAGTAATTCACCCCTCCACTTT.

This chain connects TRBV5-4 to TRBJ1-1; no clear D gene. This CDR3 region has 11 residues. Trimming removed 4 bases from V and 12 bases from J, with 13 bases in between. The germline CDR1 and CDR2 sequences are SGHNT and YYREEE (reference sequence). CDR3 sequence (DNA): TGTGCCAGCAGCCTCGGGGTGGTAACTTTCTTT. Translated, it gives CASSLGVVTFF. The whole variable domain, filled in from reference TRBV5-4 and TRBJ1-1, reads ETGVTQSPTHLIKTRGQQVTLRCSSQSGHNTVSWYQQALGQGPQFIFQYYREEENGRGNFPPRFSGLQFPNYSSELNVNALELDDSALYLCASSLGVVTFFGQGTRLTVV.

The chain uses TRBV19 and TRBJ1-2; TRBD1 matches at 7 bases. With 1 base clipped from V and 5 bases from J, the junction kept 7 bases outside the gene matches. The germline V gene has CDR1 LNHDA and CDR2 SQIVND (reference sequence). CDR3 length: 15 residues. This chain's CDR3 is CASSIAPGQTYGYTF. As DNA, the CDR3 is TGTGCCAGTAGTATAGCACCGGGACAGACGTATGGCTACACCTTC.

With respect to this clonotype: One end of the junction fails to match germline, which may point to a read error. The chain is built from TRBV11-2 and TRBJ2-3; 12 bases map to TRBD2. The CDR3 runs to 17 residues. Per the germline V gene, CDR1 is SGHAT and CDR2 is FQNNGV. The CDR3 DNA sequence: TGTGCCAGCAGCTTACGGCTAGCGGGGGGGCCGACAGATACGCGGTTTTTT. Translated: CASSLRLAGGPTDTRFF.

About this clonotype itself: A read error may account for a junction end that differs from germline. V usage is TRBV6-2 or TRBV6-3 and J usage is TRBJ2-1; 8 bases align to TRBD2. The CDR3 covers 15 residues. In germline, CDR1 is MNHEY, CDR2 SVGEGT. As DNA, the CDR3 is TGTGCCAACAGTTCCGTGGCTAGCGGGTACAATGAGCAGCTCTTC. This encodes CANSSVASGYNEQLF.

Note on this clonotype: The DNA is omitted, as the CDR3 cannot be located on it reliably, and the CDR3 follows TCRdb's listing. V usage is TRBV10-2 and J usage is TRBJ1-2; the table's D call TRBD1 went unverified against the DNA. Germline V gene sequence: CDR1 WSHSY, CDR2 SAAADI. Including both end residues, the CDR3 is 13 amino acids long. The CDR3 protein is CSSTDSWNYGCTF.

About this clonotype: A much larger clone differs from this one at a single base, so this may be a read error. CDR3 sequence reads: CASSNSGVRTDTQYF. For the CDR3, the DNA is TGTGCCAGCAGTAACTCAGGGGTGCGCACAGATACGCAGTATTTT. This chain uses TRBV6-5 with TRBJ2-3; weak D call: TRBD1 (6 bases). The length of the CDR3 is 15 residues. Germline CDR1 reads MNHEY; CDR2 reads SVGAGI.

This clonotype was seen ten or more times. The chain recombines TRBV6-6 with TRBJ1-5; D is ambiguous. The germline V and J ends were trimmed by 0 bases and 1 base, with 4 bases remaining between them. The CDR3 is 14 residues long. CDR1 MNHNY and CDR2 SVGAGI come from the germline V gene (reference sequence). The CDR3 is CASSYSGSNQPQHF. The CDR3 DNA reads TGTGCCAGCAGTTACTCGGGGAGCAATCAGCCCCAGCATTTT.